These T cell receptor beta chains were read from a single sample in a study of cytomegalovirus exposure and HLA in healthy donors. TCRdb's copy holds only in-frame clones and misses some; the assay was immunoSEQ multiplex PCR. The table records some 140,000 clones, 85% to 90% of them present only once. What was sequenced was PBMCs. The receptor source for this set is a human donor in good health. The CDR3 runs from the conserved cysteine through the conserved F or W.

V	J	CDR3
TRBV4-2	TRBJ1-4	CASKDRGENEKLFF
TRBV7-2	TRBJ1-2	CASSLGTANYGYTF
TRBV15	TRBJ1-1	CATQQGTMNTEAFF
TRBV5-1	TRBJ1-1	CASSLLRNTEAFF
TRBV7-6	TRBJ2-7	CASSLDRGFTYEQYF
TRBV6-5	TRBJ2-2	CASRKGRTGELFF
TRBV11-2	TRBJ2-7	CASSFLTGYEQYF
TRBV2	TRBJ2-7	CASSDLAGIYEQYF
TRBV5-6	TRBJ2-2	CASSSRDSRILDTGELFF
TRBV4-1	TRBJ2-7	CASSLEGVEQYF
TRBV14	TRBJ1-4	CASSPLGGQGASEKLFF
TRBV2	TRBJ2-7	CASSEGLAGRKYF
TRBV12-5	TRBJ2-7	CASGLRGQPYEQYF
TRBV10-3	TRBJ1-1	CAISESGVGAEAFF
TRBV4-1	TRBJ1-3	CASSRQGLVLAGNTIYF
TRBV7-2	TRBJ2-7	CASSFQRANYEQYF
TRBV30	TRBJ1-1	CASDRGENTEAFF
TRBV11-2	TRBJ2-3	CASSPIQGAKDTQYF
TRBV4-2	TRBJ1-1	CASNGQPNTEAFF
TRBV5-6	TRBJ1-2	CASSLRTGYNYGYTF
TRBV27	TRBJ2-7	CASSLYRGTYEQYF
TRBV11-2	TRBJ2-3	CASSTRGDRTDTQYF
TRBV5-1	TRBJ2-1	CASSLVPGLNEQFF
TRBV7-2	TRBJ2-1	CASSQRTGTGVEQFF
TRBV5-1	TRBJ2-7	CASSRWTGNYEQYF
TRBV7-7	TRBJ1-4	CASSKTQGEQLFF
TRBV27	TRBJ2-7	CASSLSSGRAGEQYF
TRBV6-1	TRBJ2-7	CASSDPGGEQYF
TRBV7-8	TRBJ2-7	CASSPPDSYEQYF
TRBV10-3	TRBJ2-3	CAISEPDRYTDTQYF
TRBV11-1	TRBJ2-7	CASSLDPWRATYEQYF
TRBV27	TRBJ1-2	CASSFGGDRLNYGYTF
TRBV15	TRBJ1-2	CATSREWQGAGGYTF
TRBV19	TRBJ1-3	CASSITANSGNTIYF
TRBV28	TRBJ1-2	CASSLSPTALYGYTF
TRBV4-1	TRBJ1-1	CASSQVGALNTEAFF
TRBV5-4	TRBJ1-3	CASSNPGAGNTIYF
TRBV30	TRBJ1-3	CAWSVQWAEGNTIYF
TRBV13	TRBJ2-6	CASSSMLTGFSGANVLTF
TRBV10-3	TRBJ2-7	CAISESGAYEQYF
TRBV7-3	TRBJ1-2	CASSLPGGDGYTF
TRBV5-4	TRBJ1-1	CASSLASNTEAFF
TRBV30	TRBJ2-3	CAWSESTDTQYF
TRBV6-1	TRBJ1-1	CASGDRGLINTEAFF
TRBV19	TRBJ1-1	CASSWPNTEAFF
TRBV11-2	TRBJ1-2	CASSFQAGYGYTF
TRBV30	TRBJ2-3	CAWRSWTGGDF
TRBV6-5	TRBJ2-1	CASSYSLGSGGFEQFF
TRBV5-6	TRBJ2-1	CASSQGSNEQFF
TRBV5-4	TRBJ2-1	CASSSSGTSGTSEQFF
TRBV20-1	TRBJ1-1	CSASSRTEAFF
TRBV5-1	TRBJ2-5	CASSRRLAGSQETQYF
TRBV18	TRBJ2-3	CASSPRSQRGSTDTQYF
TRBV18	TRBJ1-4	CASSPGRDSNNEKLFF